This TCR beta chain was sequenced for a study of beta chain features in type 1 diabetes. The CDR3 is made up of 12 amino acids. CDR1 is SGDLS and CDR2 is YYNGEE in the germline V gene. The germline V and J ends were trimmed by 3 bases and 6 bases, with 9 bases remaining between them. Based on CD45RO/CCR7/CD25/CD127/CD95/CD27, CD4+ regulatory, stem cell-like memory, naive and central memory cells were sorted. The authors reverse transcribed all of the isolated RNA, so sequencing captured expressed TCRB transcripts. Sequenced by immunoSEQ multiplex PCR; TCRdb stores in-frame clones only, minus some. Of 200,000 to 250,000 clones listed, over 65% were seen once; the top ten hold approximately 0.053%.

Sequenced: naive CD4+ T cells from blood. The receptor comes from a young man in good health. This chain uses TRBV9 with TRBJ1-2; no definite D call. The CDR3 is CASSDGFNGYTF. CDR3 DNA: TGTGCCAGCAGCGATGGGTTTAATGGCTACACCTTC.